This T cell receptor beta chain was sequenced for a study of beta chain features in type 1 diabetes. Study information: Examination spanned around 110,000,000 sorted cells from all samples. Whole-study results and caveats: There was a moderate but significant shortening of TCRB CDR3s in all four CD4+ subsets of Type 1 diabetes patients.

Looked up from germline, CDR1 is MNHEY and CDR2 is SMNVEV (reference sequence). The CDR3 loop spans 16 amino acids. Expressed TCRB transcripts were sequenced because the isolated RNA had all been reverse transcribed beforehand. TCRdb's copy holds only in-frame clones and misses some; the assay was immunoSEQ multiplex PCR. Among some 290,000 clones, 24% were seen once, and the ten largest hold around 0.012%. Note on this clone: Its antigen remains unidentified. Germline is not matched at one junction end, which may reflect a read error.

Purity (above 98%) was reached by all sorted populations. The TCR was taken from a woman younger than 45 with type 1 diabetes. The V and J genes are TRBV27 and TRBJ2-7; D is perhaps TRBD2 (6 bases). The sequenced sample consisted of naive CD4+ T cells from blood. This chain's CDR3 is CASSSSSSGTPVRWDF. For the CDR3, the DNA is TGTGCCAGCAGTTCGAGTTCCTCAGGGACTCCCGTTCGTTGGGACTTC.